This TCR beta chain was recorded in a study of T-cell reconstitution after alpha-beta-depleted transplantation in children. The CDR3 consists of 14 residues. The germline CDR1 and CDR2 sequences are DFQATT and SNEGSKA (reference sequence). V was trimmed by 0 bases and J by 6 bases, leaving 12 bases between them. Researchers prepared the TCRbeta library using unique molecular identifiers, the study reports. TCRdb itself ran the PCR reads through MiXCR, one entry per CDR3 protein. This table has more than 100,000 distinct CDR3 sequences, about 21% appearing once. In this sample, this clonotype turned up many times. Its matching antigen is unknown. Whole-study results and caveats: For some patients, TCRbeta diversity was high at day 60 because of recipient T cells and thymic progenitors that survived. After transplant, at about two months, alpha-beta T cells were reportedly derived from several hundred expanded graft clones. The main origin of T-cell counts and diversity one year after transplant was newly produced T cells.

The material sequenced was PBMCs, mostly from graft donor cells, taken 180 days after TCRalphabeta/CD19-depleted stem cell transplant. The chain joins TRBV20-1 to TRBJ1-5; D unclear. The TCR originated in a male patient aged 2-15 years who had a stem cell transplant for chronic granulomatous disease, so the T cells may come from the graft donor. The CDR3 nucleotides are TGCAGTGCTAGAGATCGGGGAGTGGGTCAGCCCCAGCATTTT. Translation: CSARDRGVGQPQHF.